This TCR beta chain was captured in a study of shared clonotypes between healthy human individuals. At the level of the study: A donor's plate count was three for CD4 naive and three for CD4 memory; CD8 naive had two and CD8 memory one. Study conclusions and caveats: Sorted-subset sequencing, rarefaction showed, was incomplete despite large depth. Unshared clonotypes carried lower generation probabilities than those common to all four donors. Larger estimated richness was generally recorded for naive subsets relative to memory subsets.

Germline V lookup: CDR1 SGHTA, CDR2 FQGNSA. There are 13 residues in the CDR3. V gave up 5 bases and J gave up 4 bases; unmatched junction bases: 3. The data were produced by immunoSEQ multiplex PCR, yet TCRdb's version contains in-frame clones alone and is incomplete. This table has about 1,900,000 clones, roughly 95% appearing once. A remark on this clone: The antigen remains undetermined.

Only CD45RO-negative cells positively selected for CCR7 counted as naive CD8 cells, so terminally differentiated effector memory CD45RA+ cells were excluded. This clonotype was obtained from a man in his late teens or twenties in good health. The sequenced sample consisted of naive CD8+ T cells sorted from blood. The chain recombines TRBV7-2 with TRBJ2-5, with TRBD1 matching over 8 bases. CDR3 sequence reads: CASSRTGGETQYF. In DNA, the CDR3 is TGTGCCAGCAGCCGAACAGGGGGAGAGACCCAGTACTTC. The full variable domain, with the rest looked up from reference TRBV7-2 and TRBJ2-5, is GAGVSQSPSNKVTEKGKDVELRCDPISGHTALYWYRQSLGQGLEFLIYFQGNSAPDKSGLPSDRFSAERTGGSVSTLTIQRTQQEDSAVYLCASSRTGGETQYFGPGTRLLVL.